The 4 T cell receptor beta chains listed next were all sequenced from one sample in a study of blood T cell repertoires in COVID-19. The repertoire was sequenced with immunoSEQ multiplex PCR; TCRdb's copy has only in-frame clones and lacks some. The sample records some 350,000 clones, more than 75% being singletons. Material for sequencing was peripheral blood. These receptors came from a human donor in a cohort sampled during active COVID-19.

The gene calls are TRBV6-5 and TRBJ2-3; maybe TRBD1 (5 bases). From germline, CDR1 is MNHEY and CDR2 SVGAGI. V lost 0 bases to trimming and J lost 1 base, with 11 bases between them. The CDR3 length is 16 residues. CDR3 nucleotides: TGTGCCAGCAGTTACTCATCAGGGTCGGGCACAGATACGCAGTATTTT. Encoded protein: CASSYSSGSGTDTQYF.

The table lists this clone with a few counts. V and J are TRBV2 and TRBJ1-2; D possibly corresponds to TRBD1 (6 bases). The CDR3 extends over 13 amino acids. Trimming stripped 5 bases from V and 8 bases from J, with 15 bases between. The germline CDR1 and CDR2 sequences are SNHLY and FYNNEI. CDR3 sequence (DNA): TGTGCCAGCAGTATTTCAGGGGTAGGGGGCTACACCTTC. Its protein product is CASSISGVGGYTF.

For the CDR3, the DNA is TGTGCCAGCACCAGGGATGAGCAGCCCCAGCATTTT. It codes for CASTRDEQPQHF. This chain connects TRBV28 to TRBJ1-5, with a possible D match to TRBD1 (5 bases). Germline CDR1 is MDHEN and CDR2 is SYDVKM. With 7 bases removed from V and 7 bases from J, the gap between germline ends came to 11 bases. This CDR3 has 12 amino acids.

The V and J genes are TRBV5-6 and TRBJ2-7; TRBD2 matches 10 bases. The V gene end was trimmed by 4 bases and the J gene end by 10 bases; junction bases not matched to a gene: 8. This CDR3 is built from 13 residues. The V gene's germline CDR1 is SGHDT and CDR2 YYEEEE. The CDR3 is CASSPRSGRAQYF. Written as DNA, the CDR3 is TGTGCCAGCAGCCCCCGGAGCGGGAGGGCCCAGTACTTC.